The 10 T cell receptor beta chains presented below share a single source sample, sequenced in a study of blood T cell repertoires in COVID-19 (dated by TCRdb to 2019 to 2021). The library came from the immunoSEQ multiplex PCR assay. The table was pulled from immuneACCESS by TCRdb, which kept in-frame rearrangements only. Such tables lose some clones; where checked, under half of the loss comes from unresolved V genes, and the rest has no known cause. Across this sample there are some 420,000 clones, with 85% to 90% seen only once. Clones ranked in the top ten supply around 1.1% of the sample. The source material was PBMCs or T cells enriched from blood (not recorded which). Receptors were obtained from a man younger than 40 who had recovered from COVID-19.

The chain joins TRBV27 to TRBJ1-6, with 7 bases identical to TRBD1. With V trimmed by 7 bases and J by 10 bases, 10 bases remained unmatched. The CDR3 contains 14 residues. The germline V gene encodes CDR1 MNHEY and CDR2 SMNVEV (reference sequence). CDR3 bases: TGTGCCAGCAACACCAGGACAGGACAATCACCCCTCCACTTT. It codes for CASNTRTGQSPLHF.

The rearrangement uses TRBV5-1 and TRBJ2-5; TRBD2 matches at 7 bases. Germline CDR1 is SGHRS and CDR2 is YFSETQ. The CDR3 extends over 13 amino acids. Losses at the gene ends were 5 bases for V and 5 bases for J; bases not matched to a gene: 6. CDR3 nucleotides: TGCGCCAGCAGGGACGGTAGCGGGGAGACCCAGTACTTC. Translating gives CASRDGSGETQYF.

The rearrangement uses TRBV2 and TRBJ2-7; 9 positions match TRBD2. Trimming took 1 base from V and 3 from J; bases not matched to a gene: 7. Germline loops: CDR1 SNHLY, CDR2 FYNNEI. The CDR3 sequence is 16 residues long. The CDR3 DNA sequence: TGTGCCAGCAGTGAAGACAGACTAGCGGCCAGCTACGAGCAGTACTTC. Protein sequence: CASSEDRLAASYEQYF. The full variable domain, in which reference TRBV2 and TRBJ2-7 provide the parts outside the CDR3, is EPEVTQTPSHQVTQMGQEVILRCVPISNHLYFYWYRQILGQKVEFLVSFYNNEISEKSEIFDDQFSVERPDGSNFTLKIRSTKLEDSAMYFCASSEDRLAASYEQYFGPGTRLTVT.

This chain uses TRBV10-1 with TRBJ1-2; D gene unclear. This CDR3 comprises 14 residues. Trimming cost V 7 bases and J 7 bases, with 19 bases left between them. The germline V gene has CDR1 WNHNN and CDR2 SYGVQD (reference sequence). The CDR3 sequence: CASKVRPAEVGYTF. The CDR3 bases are TGCGCCAGCAAAGTGAGGCCCGCGGAGGTTGGCTACACCTTC.

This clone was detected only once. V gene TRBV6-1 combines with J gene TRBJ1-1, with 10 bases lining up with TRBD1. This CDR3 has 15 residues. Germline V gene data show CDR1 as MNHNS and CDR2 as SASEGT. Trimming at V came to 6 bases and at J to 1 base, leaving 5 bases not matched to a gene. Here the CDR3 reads CASRPGQGQNTEAFF. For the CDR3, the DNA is TGTGCCAGCAGACCGGGACAGGGGCAGAACACTGAAGCTTTCTTT.

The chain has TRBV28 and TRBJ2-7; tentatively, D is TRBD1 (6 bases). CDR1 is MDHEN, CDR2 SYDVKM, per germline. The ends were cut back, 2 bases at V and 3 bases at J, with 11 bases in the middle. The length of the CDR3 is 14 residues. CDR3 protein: CASSLGTFSYEQYF. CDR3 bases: TGTGCCAGCAGTTTAGGGACATTTAGCTACGAGCAGTACTTC. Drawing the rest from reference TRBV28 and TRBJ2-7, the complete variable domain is DVKVTQSSRYLVKRTGEKVFLECVQDMDHENMFWYRQDPGLGLRLIYFSYDVKMKEKGDIPEGYSVSREKKERFSLILESASTNQTSMYLCASSLGTFSYEQYFGPGTRLTVT.

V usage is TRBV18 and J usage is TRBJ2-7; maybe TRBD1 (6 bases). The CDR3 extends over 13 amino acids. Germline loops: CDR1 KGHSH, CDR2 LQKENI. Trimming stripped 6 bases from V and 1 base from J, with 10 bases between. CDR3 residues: CASSQRGSYEQYF. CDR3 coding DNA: TGTGCCAGCTCCCAAAGGGGGTCCTACGAGCAGTACTTC. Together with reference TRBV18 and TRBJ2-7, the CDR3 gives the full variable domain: NAGVMQNPRHLVRRRGQEARLRCSPMKGHSHVYWYRQLPEEGLKFMVYLQKENIIDESGMPKERFSAEFPKEGPSILRIQQVVRGDSAAYFCASSQRGSYEQYFGPGTRLTVT.

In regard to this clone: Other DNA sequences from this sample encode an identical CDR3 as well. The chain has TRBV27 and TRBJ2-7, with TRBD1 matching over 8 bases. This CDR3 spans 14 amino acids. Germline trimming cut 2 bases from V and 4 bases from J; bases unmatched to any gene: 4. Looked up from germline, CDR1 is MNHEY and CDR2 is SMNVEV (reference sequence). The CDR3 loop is CASSLGQGPYEQYF. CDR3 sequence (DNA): TGTGCCAGCAGTTTAGGACAGGGACCTTACGAGCAGTACTTC.

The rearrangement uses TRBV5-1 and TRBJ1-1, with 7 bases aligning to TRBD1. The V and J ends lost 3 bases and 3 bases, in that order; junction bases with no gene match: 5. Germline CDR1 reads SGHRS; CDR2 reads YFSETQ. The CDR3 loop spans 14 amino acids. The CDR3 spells CASSSGTADTEAFF. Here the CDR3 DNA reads TGCGCCAGCAGCTCCGGGACAGCAGACACTGAAGCTTTCTTT.

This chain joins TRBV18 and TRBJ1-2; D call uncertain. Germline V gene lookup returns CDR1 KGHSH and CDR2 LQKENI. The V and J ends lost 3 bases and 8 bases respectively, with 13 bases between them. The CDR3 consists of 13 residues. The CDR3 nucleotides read TGTGCCAGCTCACCGGACTCCAATCGGGGCTACACCTTC. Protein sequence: CASSPDSNRGYTF.